Sequencing of this T cell receptor beta chain was carried out in a study of T cell responses to AZD1222 COVID-19 vaccine. The CDR3 totals 15 residues. Germline V CDR1 and CDR2: MDHEN, SYDVKM. Trimming shortened V by 4 bases and J by 2 bases, and 14 bases separated the two germline ends. This clone was counted once. Its antigen is as yet unknown. Libraries were prepared by immunoSEQ multiplex PCR; TCRdb keeps only in-frame clonotypes and omits some of them. The data hold about 120,000 clones, with 80% to 90% observed a single time. Regarding the study as a whole: Every sample of the repertoires postdated the peak T cell response.

This clonotype was sampled from an adult in good health. This material consisted of peripheral blood, taken on day 0 of AZD1222 vaccination. The chain uses TRBV28 and TRBJ1-2; TRBD1 might be the D (6 bases). Here the CDR3 DNA reads TGTGCCAGCAGTTCTCCCGGGGACACCAACTATGGCTACACCTTC. This translates into CASSSPGDTNYGYTF.